The 14 T cell receptor beta chains in this list originate from one sample, sequenced in a study of blood T cell repertoires in COVID-19. Here immunoSEQ multiplex PCR was the method, and the copy in TCRdb shows in-frame clones only, minus some. The sample has over 110,000 clones; approximately 88% are singletons. Sequencing input: PBMCs or T cells enriched from blood (not recorded which). The source is a man aged 40-49 years with acute COVID-19.

The chain couples TRBV7-2 to TRBJ2-5; 8 bases are a match to TRBD1. The length of the CDR3 is 16 residues. V was clipped by 1 base and J by 2 bases; unmatched bases: 6. The V gene's germline CDR1 is SGHTA and CDR2 FQGNSA. This chain's CDR3 is CASSLVPRGHQETQYF. The CDR3 coding sequence is TGTGCCAGCAGCTTAGTCCCCAGGGGGCATCAAGAGACCCAGTACTTC.

Here the CDR3 DNA reads TGTGCCATCACTTTGGACAGGGAGGGAAACACCATATATTTT. Its translation: CAITLDREGNTIYF. The V call is TRBV10-3, the J call TRBJ1-3; 8 bases are shared with TRBD1. CDR1 is ENHRY and CDR2 is SYGVKD in the germline V gene. With V trimmed by 7 bases and J by 4 bases, 6 bases remained unmatched. This CDR3 has 14 amino acids.

The chain joins TRBV23-1 to TRBJ2-2; D is perhaps TRBD2 (5 bases). Being an ORF, TRBV23-1 has a function that is uncertain. This CDR3 is 18 amino acids long. The V gene lost 9 bases and the J gene lost 3 bases, with 26 bases spanning the gap. CDR3 protein: CASPLPHSGSLDTGELFF. CDR3 nucleotide sequence: TGCGCCAGTCCCCTCCCTCATTCGGGAAGTTTGGACACCGGGGAGCTGTTTTTT.

The chain carries TRBV19 and TRBJ1-5; D might be TRBD1 (5 bases). The CDR3 runs 17 residues. The V gene lost 3 bases and the J gene lost 0 bases, with 15 bases spanning the gap. Germline V gene sequence: CDR1 LNHDA, CDR2 SQIVND (reference sequence). CDR3 loop: CASSIGGIMDSNQPQHF. The CDR3 bases are TGTGCCAGTAGTATTGGGGGGATAATGGATAGCAATCAGCCCCAGCATTTT.

J is TRBJ2-7 and V is TRBV19; 9 nucleotides match TRBD1. There are 16 residues in the CDR3. With 3 bases clipped from V and 5 bases from J, the junction kept 11 bases outside the gene matches. Germline-derived CDR1 and CDR2 are LNHDA and SQIVND (reference sequence). The chain's CDR3 is CASSILPGQGIDEQYF. CDR3 sequence (DNA): TGTGCCAGTAGTATCCTGCCGGGACAGGGTATTGACGAGCAGTACTTC.

This clone appeared once. The chain carries TRBV10-3 and TRBJ1-2, with no clear D. The CDR3 spans 15 residues. Germline-derived CDR1 and CDR2 are ENHRY and SYGVKD. Deletions cut 3 bases from V and 7 bases from J, with 18 bases between. CDR3 sequence reads: CAISEEARRNRGYTF. The CDR3 DNA sequence: TGTGCCATCAGTGAAGAGGCTCGCCGGAATCGTGGCTACACCTTC.

The chain couples TRBV30 to TRBJ2-5; TRBD1 agrees at 8 bases. J gave up 5 bases and V 1 base, and 6 bases lay outside the gene matches. The CDR3 length is 14 residues. The V gene's germline CDR1 is GTSNPN and CDR2 SVGIG (reference sequence). The CDR3 coding sequence is TGTGCCTGGAGTGGTCAGGGGGCTTTTGAGACCCAGTACTTC. Encoded protein: CAWSGQGAFETQYF.

The chain is built from TRBV28 and TRBJ1-2, with a possible D match to TRBD1 (6 bases). The germline V gene encodes CDR1 MDHEN and CDR2 SYDVKM. The length of the CDR3 is 15 residues. Trimming pared 6 bases from V and 1 base from J, leaving 15 bases between. DNA of the CDR3: TGTGCCAGCAGCCTCCCCAACAGGGTTAACTATGGCTACACCTTC. Residues: CASSLPNRVNYGYTF.

The chain uses TRBV7-9 and TRBJ2-1; D remains unclear. The CDR3 spans 13 residues. The V and J ends lost 5 bases and 5 bases respectively, with 10 bases between them. Looked up from germline, CDR1 is SEHNR and CDR2 is FQNEAQ (reference sequence). The CDR3 loop reads CASSAPNHNEQFF. As DNA, the CDR3 is TGTGCCAGCAGCGCCCCTAACCACAATGAGCAGTTCTTC.

The rearrangement links TRBV30 to TRBJ1-6; 9 nucleotides match TRBD1. This CDR3 comprises 13 residues. Trimming took 5 bases from V and 7 from J; bases not matched to a gene: 3. The germline CDR1 and CDR2 sequences are GTSNPN and SVGIG (reference sequence). Here the CDR3 reads CAWAGTGNSPLHF. The CDR3 DNA follows: TGTGCCTGGGCCGGGACAGGGAATTCACCCCTCCACTTT.

This chain connects TRBV28 to TRBJ2-1, with TRBD2 as a possible D gene (6 bases). Germline-derived CDR1 and CDR2 are MDHEN and SYDVKM. The CDR3 runs to 13 residues. Trimming cost V 8 bases and J 8 bases, with 16 bases left between them. The CDR3 is CASRMGEDDEQFF. DNA of the CDR3: TGTGCCAGCCGAATGGGGGAGGACGATGAGCAGTTCTTC.

This rearrangement joins TRBV19 to TRBJ1-3; TRBD1 matches 7 bases. Trimming removed 5 bases from V and 2 bases from J; junction bases left unmatched: 9. Germline CDR1 and CDR2: LNHDA and SQIVND (reference sequence). CDR3 length: 16 residues. CDR3 residues: CASSLSLQGPGNTIYF. The CDR3 nucleotides are TGTGCCAGTAGTCTTTCCCTACAGGGGCCTGGAAACACCATATATTTT.

The rearrangement uses TRBV6-2 or TRBV6-3 and TRBJ2-7; D is undetermined. V dropped 3 bases and J dropped 0 bases, with 6 bases sitting between them. CDR1 and CDR2 (germline): MNHEY, SVGEGT. The CDR3 extends over 13 amino acids. The chain's CDR3 is CASSYVRSYEQYF. CDR3 nucleotide sequence: TGTGCCAGCAGTTATGTTCGCTCCTACGAGCAGTACTTC.

The rearrangement joins TRBV28 to TRBJ2-2; 13 bases fit TRBD2. This CDR3 contains 18 residues. V shed 5 bases, J shed 3 bases, and the junction held 9 bases outside the gene matches. In germline, CDR1 is MDHEN, CDR2 SYDVKM. The CDR3 loop is CASSVLGLAGLDTGELFF. DNA of the CDR3: TGTGCCAGCAGTGTCTTGGGACTAGCGGGACTAGACACCGGGGAGCTGTTTTTT.